This T cell receptor (beta chain) emerged from a study of CD8+CD57+ T cells in acquired aplastic anemia. Study-level background: Mean read depth for CD4+ cells from healthy donors was some 11 million.

Overall study findings and caveats: The number of CD8+ CDR3 sequences shared by patients and controls was about 27.

A note on this clonotype: The antigen remains undetermined.

Deletions cut 3 bases from V and 3 bases from J, with 16 bases between. The CDR3 spans 15 residues. Germline V gene sequence: CDR1 SGHRS, CDR2 YFSETQ. For CDR3 and TCR beta VDJ profiling, genomic DNA was the template used. TCRdb redid the calling of the reads with MiXCR, one entry per CDR3 protein. The data hold approximately 200,000 distinct CDR3 sequences, with about 53% observed a single time. This TCR was sampled from a human donor in good health, serving as a control. Sequencing was carried out using sorted CD4+, CD8+, or CD8+CD57+ T cells (not recorded which) from PBMCs. The chain joins TRBV5-1 to TRBJ2-7, with D maybe TRBD2 (5 bases). The chain's CDR3 is CASSWSGREGYEQYF. In DNA form, the CDR3 reads TGCGCCAGCAGCTGGTCCGGTCGGGAAGGCTACGAGCAGTACTTC.